This TCR beta chain came from a study of shared clonotypes between healthy human individuals. About the research overall: Donors consisted of a couple of women and a few men between 18 and 49. Used for every donor were three CD4 naive, three CD4 memory, two CD8 naive and one CD8 memory plate. Findings and caveats of the study: Sampling included only blood; tissue repertoires likely differ.

An assay was performed, and its level was deep. Data came from immunoSEQ multiplex PCR; TCRdb stores just in-frame clones and leaves some out. The sample lists about 2 million clones; approximately 95% were seen once. Naive CD8 cells, CD45RO-negative and positively selected for CCR7, excluded terminally differentiated effector memory CD45RA+ cells. This clone came up once. The target antigen is unknown. Germline CDR1 reads MDHEN; CDR2 reads SYDVKM. CDR3 length: 14 amino acids. V was pared by 5 bases and J by 10 bases, with 18 bases between. This clonotype was sampled from a man younger than 35 in good health. The V and J genes are TRBV28 and TRBJ2-1; D possibly matches TRBD1 or TRBD2 (5 bases each). Sequences were obtained from naive CD8+ T cells sorted from blood. CDR3 in amino acids: CASSAAGTQGEQFF. The CDR3 DNA follows: TGTGCCAGCAGTGCAGCCGGGACCCAAGGGGAGCAGTTCTTC. Full variable domain (missing parts from reference TRBV28 and TRBJ2-1): DVKVTQSSRYLVKRTGEKVFLECVQDMDHENMFWYRQDPGLGLRLIYFSYDVKMKEKGDIPEGYSVSREKKERFSLILESASTNQTSMYLCASSAAGTQGEQFFGPGTRLTVL.